Included here is one T cell receptor beta chain sequence, with context. This record belongs to a study of T cells expressing NK-cell markers. About the study: Sorted T-cell subsets CD3+CD56+NKG2C+, CD3+CD56+NKG2C- and CD3+CD56-NKG2C+ were TCR beta-sequenced.

TCRdb reprocessed the 5' RACE reads and reports one entry per CDR3 protein, with no DNA. Its listing shows just under 150,000 distinct CDR3 sequences. The germline V gene encodes CDR1 SSHAT and CDR2 FNYEAQ (reference sequence). This CDR3 is 15 amino acids long. This receptor was obtained from a man in his late teens or twenties in good health. Input material: blood T cells: a sorted CD56 or NKG2C T cell subset, CD4+ or CD8+ T cells, or bulk PBMC T cells (not recorded which). This chain joins TRBV7-7 and TRBJ2-5; TCRdb outputs TRBD1, but without DNA this stays unchecked. CDR3 sequence: CASSFSGDGRETQYF. The full variable domain, its missing parts supplied by reference TRBV7-7 and TRBJ2-5, is GAGVSQSPRYKVTKRGQDVTLRCDPISSHATLYWYQQALGQGPEFLTYFNYEAQPDKSGLPSDRFSAERPEGSISTLTIQRTEQRDSAMYRCASSFSGDGRETQYFGPGTRLLVL.